Listed below are T cell receptor beta chains from one sample, sequenced in a study of identical twins. TCRdb reprocessed the 5' RACE reads via MiXCR and lists one record per CDR3 protein. There are over 200,000 distinct CDR3 sequences in the sample; about 6.7% occur only once, and 13% to 15% lies in the top ten. These sequences were also reported in another study, on T cells expressing NK-cell markers.

Source material: CD8+ T cells sorted from blood. Receptors were obtained from a woman younger than 35 in good health. CDR3s include the opening cysteine and the closing phenylalanine or tryptophan. Size is stated for part of the rows, as once, few or many counts, or as a class when the clone is expanded.

j_call	clone_size	v_call	cdr3_aa
TRBJ1-5	few	TRBV5-6	CASSLAGGTTGQHF
TRBJ2-7	few	TRBV9	CASAGQGYEQYF
TRBJ1-1	-	TRBV6-1	CASSPPGLRGGSEAFF
TRBJ2-1	few	TRBV5-5	CASSSRSPGEYNEQFF
TRBJ1-2	-	TRBV11-2	CASRSLPSGGYTF
TRBJ1-1	-	TRBV20-1	CSASDALNTEAFF
TRBJ2-1	many	TRBV12-5	CASGFPLGGVFSYNEQFF
TRBJ2-7	medium-sized	TRBV29-1	CSAAGQGMGEQYF
TRBJ2-2	few	TRBV7-9	CASSLASEGGTGELFF
TRBJ1-1	few	TRBV7-6	CASSLLVGQRDEAFF
TRBJ1-2	-	TRBV7-9	CASSHRDSYTF
TRBJ2-5	many	TRBV4-3	CASSQDTDQETQYF
TRBJ2-7	few	TRBV14	CASSQETSMSSYEQYF
TRBJ2-1	-	TRBV3-1	CASSQVRSSSVEQFF
TRBJ2-6	-	TRBV7-2	CASSLRHRGANVLTF
TRBJ2-7	-	TRBV19	CASSTTLSVPPYEQYF
TRBJ2-3	-	TRBV15	CATSTLPGSTDTQYF
TRBJ1-1	few	TRBV5-1	CASSSRGGSDEAFF
TRBJ1-5	few	TRBV20-1	CSAEPSPQPYSNQPQHF
TRBJ2-7	many	TRBV6-5	CASSYSAGGDEQYF
TRBJ2-7	-	TRBV6-5	CASSYSLGLAGGSSYEQYF
TRBJ1-2	few	TRBV24-1	CATREIFFRTDYGYTF
TRBJ2-2	few	TRBV12-3/TRBV12-4	CASRPTSGTNGELFF
TRBJ2-7	many	TRBV12-3/TRBV12-4	CASSPSGREQYF
TRBJ2-1	-	TRBV6-1	CASSQTSSYNEQFF